This T cell receptor (beta chain) is from a study of CXCR3-negative and CXCR3-positive naive CD8 T cells. Turning to the study itself: Total TRB output reached 130 million to 150 million reads, about 1.5 +/- 0.3 million per library. Overall study results and limits: Relative to CXCR3-negative naive cells, CXCR3-positive naive cells had more hydrophobic TRB CDR3s.

This CDR3 is 17 amino acids long. Germline-derived CDR1 and CDR2 are ENHRY and SYGVKD. In preparing the TRB cDNA libraries, 5' RACE with UMI labels was used. TCRdb re-called the 5' RACE reads and catalogs CDR3 proteins one per entry, DNA excluded. The repertoire table contains 100,000 to 150,000 distinct CDR3 sequences. To note about this clonotype: Its antigen is unidentified.

This clonotype was sampled from a human donor in good health. Some clones in this sample may be carry-over from other donors' samples. Material for sequencing was naive CXCR3- CD8+ T cells from blood. Stated subset: CD45RO-CCR7+CD27+CD95- naive CD8+ T cells lacking CXCR3 (TNR3-). The chain recombines TRBV10-3 with TRBJ2-5; TCRdb returns TRBD2, unconfirmable since there is no DNA. The CDR3 sequence: CAISGDGIAGHQETQYF.